One and the same sample provided the 25 T cell receptor beta chains below, sequenced in a study of Graves' ophthalmopathy and Graves' hyperthyroidism. RNA transcripts served as template for amplifying TCR beta CDR3 sequences. The library came from an HTBI-primed first-round RT-PCR and a second-round multiplex PCR. In TCRdb, the multiplex PCR reads were re-called with MiXCR into one record per CDR3 protein. This table has about 340,000 distinct CDR3 sequences, roughly 15% appearing once. The sample comprised peripheral blood. The receptor source for this set is an adult man with Graves' ophthalmopathy.

This rearrangement joins TRBV6-1 to TRBJ1-1, with no clear D. Germline V lookup: CDR1 MNHNS, CDR2 SASEGT. The CDR3 is made up of 13 amino acids. V lost 8 bases to trimming and J lost 1 base, with 11 bases between them. The CDR3 DNA reads TGTGCCAGCTACCGGGCCGAGAACACTGAAGCTTTCTTT. This sequence encodes CASYRAENTEAFF.

This clonotype showed up many times. This chain joins TRBV29-1 and TRBJ2-2; TRBD2 matches 8 bases. The germline CDR1 and CDR2 sequences are SQVTM and ANQGSEA. The ends lost 1 base at V and 10 bases at J; junction bases unmatched: 11. CDR3 size: 15 residues. This CDR3 is CSVEAAGEESVELFF. CDR3 nucleotide sequence: TGCAGCGTTGAAGCAGCGGGAGAGGAATCGGTGGAGCTGTTTTTT.

This clonotype appeared many times. The V call is TRBV30, the J call TRBJ1-2; D is undetermined. The CDR3 extends over 12 amino acids. V gave up 0 bases and J gave up 2 bases, with 4 bases separating them. Germline assignment: CDR1 GTSNPN and CDR2 SVGIG (reference sequence). CDR3: CAWSVSNYGYTF. The CDR3 bases are TGTGCCTGGAGTGTCTCCAACTATGGCTACACCTTC.

This clonotype was found many times. The V and J genes are TRBV19 and TRBJ1-5, with 9 bases identical to TRBD1. V lost 6 bases and J lost 7; bases outside the gene matches: 4. There are 13 residues in the CDR3. CDR1 LNHDA and CDR2 SQIVND come from the germline V gene (reference sequence). DNA of the CDR3: TGTGCCAGTAGCACAGGGGGCCGACAGCCCCAGCATTTT. Encoded protein: CASSTGGRQPQHF.

In its sample, this clonotype was seen many times. The rearrangement uses TRBV7-2 and TRBJ2-7; the D gene is possibly TRBD1 (6 bases). Germline assignment: CDR1 SGHTA and CDR2 FQGNSA. Deletions cut 1 base from V and 3 bases from J, with 10 bases between. This CDR3 spans 14 amino acids. The CDR3 protein is CASSLGGHSYEQYF. The CDR3 nucleotides are TGTGCCAGCAGCTTAGGGGGGCATAGCTACGAGCAGTACTTC.

This sequence joins TRBV3-1 and TRBJ1-1; possible D gene TRBD1, 5 bases. Germline lookup yields CDR1 LGHDT and CDR2 YNNKEL (reference sequence). V lost 8 bases, J lost 1 base, and 11 bases lay in between. The CDR3 spans 13 residues. CDR3: CASADSPNTEAFF. The CDR3 DNA reads TGTGCCAGCGCAGACAGCCCGAACACTGAAGCTTTCTTT.

The sample holds many counts of this clonotype. The rearrangement uses TRBV7-2 and TRBJ2-5, with D maybe TRBD1 (7 bases). CDR3 length: 15 amino acids. Trimming shortened V by 3 bases and J by 2 bases, and 13 bases separated the two germline ends. Germline CDR1 and CDR2: SGHTA and FQGNSA. The chain's CDR3 is CASSLGGQVQETQYF. The CDR3 bases are TGTGCCAGCAGCTTGGGAGGACAGGTTCAAGAGACCCAGTACTTC.

This clonotype was recorded at least ten times. The chain links TRBV30 to TRBJ1-1; no firm D call. Trimming cost V 8 bases and J 5 bases, with 15 bases left between them. CDR1 and CDR2 (germline): GTSNPN, SVGIG (reference sequence). The CDR3 has 12 amino acids. CDR3 sequence: CAGFGVVTEAFF. The CDR3, as DNA: TGTGCCGGATTTGGGGTTGTAACTGAAGCTTTCTTT.

Many counts were recorded for this clonotype. The junction departs from the called germline gene at one end, perhaps through a read error. The V and J genes are TRBV5-1 and TRBJ2-7, with D uncertain. This CDR3 is built from 14 residues. Germline-derived CDR1 and CDR2 are SGHRS and YFSETQ. CDR3 sequence: CASSLEAGSDEQYF. The CDR3 DNA reads as TGCGCCAGCAGCTTGGAAGCCGGCTCCGACGAGCAGTACTTC.

V is TRBV15 and J is TRBJ1-2; 7 bases map to TRBD1. There are 17 residues in the CDR3. Unmatched junction bases numbered 11, after V lost 0 bases and J lost 4 bases. Germline CDR1 reads LNHNV; CDR2 reads YYDKDF (reference sequence). CDR3 nucleotide sequence: TGTGCCACCAGCAGAGAACCCCCTGGGACAGTCCGCTATGGCTACACCTTC. It codes for CATSREPPGTVRYGYTF.

The V gene is TRBV12-3 or TRBV12-4, the J gene TRBJ1-3; D is undetermined. The CDR3 length is 13 residues. Trimming cost V 8 bases and J 3 bases, with 11 bases left between them. The CDR3 sequence: CASQQFDGNTIYF. In DNA form, the CDR3 reads TGTGCCAGCCAACAGTTCGATGGAAACACCATATATTTT.

This clonotype has at least ten counts. CDR3 sequence: CASSFLGTGQTGELFF. The CDR3, as DNA: TGTGCCAGCAGTTTTTTGGGGACAGGCCAAACCGGGGAGCTGTTTTTT. This chain connects TRBV28 to TRBJ2-2, with 8 bases identical to TRBD1. The CDR3 spans 16 residues. Losses at the gene ends were 3 bases for V and 5 bases for J; bases not matched to a gene: 8. Germline-derived CDR1 and CDR2 are MDHEN and SYDVKM.

This clonotype was counted many times. The chain uses TRBV27 and TRBJ1-2; D is possibly TRBD1 (6 bases). V was pared by 5 bases and J by 7 bases, with 17 bases between. CDR1 and CDR2 (germline): MNHEY, SMNVEV (reference sequence). This CDR3 is 14 amino acids long. CDR3 in amino acids: CASSQRGGQGGYTF. CDR3 coding DNA: TGTGCCAGCAGTCAGCGGGGGGGGCAGGGTGGCTACACCTTC.

This clonotype was counted many times. The chain couples TRBV6-5 to TRBJ2-7; no clear D. Between the trimmed V and J ends, which lost 4 bases and 5 bases, there was a span of 15 bases. The CDR3 sequence is 14 residues long. Germline V gene sequence: CDR1 MNHEY, CDR2 SVGAGI. CDR3 protein: CASSSTFSSHEQYF. CDR3 nucleotide sequence: TGTGCCAGCAGTTCGACCTTCAGCAGCCACGAGCAGTACTTC.

This clonotype was observed at least ten times. The chain has TRBV12-3 or TRBV12-4 and TRBJ1-3; 8 bases are shared with TRBD1. The ends lost 5 bases at V and 3 bases at J; junction bases unmatched: 6. The CDR3 covers 15 residues. CDR3 in DNA: TGTGCCAGCAGTCTCAACAGGGGGAATGGAAACACCATATATTTT. This translates into CASSLNRGNGNTIYF.

This clonotype was seen at least ten times. The chain employs TRBV28 and TRBJ2-7, with D maybe TRBD2 (5 bases). V lost 5 bases and J lost 4, with 24 bases in between. The CDR3 has 17 residues. The germline CDR1 and CDR2 sequences are MDHEN and SYDVKM. CDR3 amino acids: CASSPSLRASFGYEQYF. In DNA, the CDR3 is TGTGCCAGCAGTCCCTCCCTGAGGGCCTCCTTTGGGTACGAGCAGTACTTC.

This clonotype occurred many times. The CDR3 here is CSATPPRQGSGEQYF. CDR3 sequence (DNA): TGCAGTGCTACACCCCCTCGACAGGGATCCGGTGAGCAGTACTTC. The chain carries TRBV20-1 and TRBJ2-7; 7 bases align to TRBD1. The CDR3 contains 15 residues. The junction had 16 bases not matched to a gene; V was cut back by 4 bases and J by 7 bases. Germline V CDR1 and CDR2: DFQATT, SNEGSKA (reference sequence).

This clonotype was recorded many times. The chain joins TRBV12-3 or TRBV12-4 to TRBJ2-5; D unresolved. V lost 6 bases, J lost 4 bases, and 9 bases lay in between. CDR3 size: 12 residues. CDR3 coding DNA: TGTGCCAGCAGAGTAGCCGGAGAGACCCAGTACTTC. Its protein product is CASRVAGETQYF.

Many counts were recorded for this clonotype. The chain uses TRBV27 and TRBJ1-3, with D maybe TRBD1 (6 bases). The CDR3 loop spans 15 amino acids. CDR1 is MNHEY and CDR2 is SMNVEV in the germline V gene (reference sequence). Trimming removed 2 bases from V and 4 bases from J, with 12 bases in between. The CDR3 DNA sequence: TGTGCCAGCAGTTTAACGGGGGGCATCGGAAACACCATATATTTT. Its translation is CASSLTGGIGNTIYF.

This clonotype came up many times. The gene calls are TRBV7-9 and TRBJ1-1, with 7 bases aligning to TRBD1. The CDR3 is made up of 13 amino acids. CDR1 is SEHNR and CDR2 is FQNEAQ in the germline V gene (reference sequence). Germline trimming cut 7 bases from V and 6 bases from J; bases unmatched to any gene: 8. This chain's CDR3 is CASTPTGRSEAFF. In nucleotides, the CDR3 is TGTGCCAGCACCCCGACAGGGAGGTCTGAAGCTTTCTTT.

This clonotype was seen at least ten times. The rearrangement joins TRBV5-1 to TRBJ2-7, with TRBD2 as a possible D gene (6 bases). V dropped 4 bases and J dropped 6 bases, with 17 bases sitting between them. Germline V gives CDR1 SGHRS, CDR2 YFSETQ. This CDR3 comprises 14 residues. Here the CDR3 reads CASSVTRSEREQYF. CDR3 bases: TGCGCCAGCAGCGTGACTAGATCAGAACGCGAGCAGTACTTC.

This clonotype occurred many times. The genes are TRBV27 and TRBJ1-2; a weak D match, TRBD1 (5 bases). The germline gives CDR1 MNHEY, CDR2 SMNVEV (reference sequence). CDR3 length: 14 amino acids. Between the trimmed V and J ends, which lost 3 bases and 8 bases, there was a span of 16 bases. The CDR3 here is CASSFGTERRGYTF. CDR3 sequence (DNA): TGTGCCAGCAGTTTCGGGACGGAAAGACGGGGCTACACCTTC.

This clonotype was recorded many times. This chain connects TRBV29-1 to TRBJ2-3; TRBD2 aligns across 10 bases. Trimming cost V 7 bases and J 4 bases; bases outside gene matches: 11. Germline values: CDR1 SQVTM, CDR2 ANQGSEA. The CDR3 consists of 15 residues. The CDR3 is CSARPPSGRSDTQYF. DNA for the CDR3: TGCAGCGCCAGACCCCCTAGCGGGAGATCAGATACGCAGTATTTT.

This clonotype turned up a few times. This chain joins TRBV18 and TRBJ2-7; 10 bases agree with TRBD1. Germline V gene lookup returns CDR1 KGHSH and CDR2 LQKENI. This CDR3 contains 15 residues. The trim removed 3 bases at V and 1 base at J, leaving 3 bases unmatched. CDR3 region: CASSPGQGGSYEQYF. The CDR3 DNA reads TGTGCCAGCTCACCCGGACAGGGGGGATCCTACGAGCAGTACTTC.

This clonotype was found many times. The chain couples TRBV5-1 to TRBJ2-7, with D perhaps matching TRBD2 (5 bases). Trimming removed 1 base from V and 12 bases from J, with 11 bases in between. The CDR3 spans 11 residues. Germline CDR1 is SGHRS and CDR2 is YFSETQ. CDR3 amino acids: CASSLSGLLYF. For the CDR3, the DNA is TGCGCCAGCAGCTTGAGCGGACTGTTGTACTTC.